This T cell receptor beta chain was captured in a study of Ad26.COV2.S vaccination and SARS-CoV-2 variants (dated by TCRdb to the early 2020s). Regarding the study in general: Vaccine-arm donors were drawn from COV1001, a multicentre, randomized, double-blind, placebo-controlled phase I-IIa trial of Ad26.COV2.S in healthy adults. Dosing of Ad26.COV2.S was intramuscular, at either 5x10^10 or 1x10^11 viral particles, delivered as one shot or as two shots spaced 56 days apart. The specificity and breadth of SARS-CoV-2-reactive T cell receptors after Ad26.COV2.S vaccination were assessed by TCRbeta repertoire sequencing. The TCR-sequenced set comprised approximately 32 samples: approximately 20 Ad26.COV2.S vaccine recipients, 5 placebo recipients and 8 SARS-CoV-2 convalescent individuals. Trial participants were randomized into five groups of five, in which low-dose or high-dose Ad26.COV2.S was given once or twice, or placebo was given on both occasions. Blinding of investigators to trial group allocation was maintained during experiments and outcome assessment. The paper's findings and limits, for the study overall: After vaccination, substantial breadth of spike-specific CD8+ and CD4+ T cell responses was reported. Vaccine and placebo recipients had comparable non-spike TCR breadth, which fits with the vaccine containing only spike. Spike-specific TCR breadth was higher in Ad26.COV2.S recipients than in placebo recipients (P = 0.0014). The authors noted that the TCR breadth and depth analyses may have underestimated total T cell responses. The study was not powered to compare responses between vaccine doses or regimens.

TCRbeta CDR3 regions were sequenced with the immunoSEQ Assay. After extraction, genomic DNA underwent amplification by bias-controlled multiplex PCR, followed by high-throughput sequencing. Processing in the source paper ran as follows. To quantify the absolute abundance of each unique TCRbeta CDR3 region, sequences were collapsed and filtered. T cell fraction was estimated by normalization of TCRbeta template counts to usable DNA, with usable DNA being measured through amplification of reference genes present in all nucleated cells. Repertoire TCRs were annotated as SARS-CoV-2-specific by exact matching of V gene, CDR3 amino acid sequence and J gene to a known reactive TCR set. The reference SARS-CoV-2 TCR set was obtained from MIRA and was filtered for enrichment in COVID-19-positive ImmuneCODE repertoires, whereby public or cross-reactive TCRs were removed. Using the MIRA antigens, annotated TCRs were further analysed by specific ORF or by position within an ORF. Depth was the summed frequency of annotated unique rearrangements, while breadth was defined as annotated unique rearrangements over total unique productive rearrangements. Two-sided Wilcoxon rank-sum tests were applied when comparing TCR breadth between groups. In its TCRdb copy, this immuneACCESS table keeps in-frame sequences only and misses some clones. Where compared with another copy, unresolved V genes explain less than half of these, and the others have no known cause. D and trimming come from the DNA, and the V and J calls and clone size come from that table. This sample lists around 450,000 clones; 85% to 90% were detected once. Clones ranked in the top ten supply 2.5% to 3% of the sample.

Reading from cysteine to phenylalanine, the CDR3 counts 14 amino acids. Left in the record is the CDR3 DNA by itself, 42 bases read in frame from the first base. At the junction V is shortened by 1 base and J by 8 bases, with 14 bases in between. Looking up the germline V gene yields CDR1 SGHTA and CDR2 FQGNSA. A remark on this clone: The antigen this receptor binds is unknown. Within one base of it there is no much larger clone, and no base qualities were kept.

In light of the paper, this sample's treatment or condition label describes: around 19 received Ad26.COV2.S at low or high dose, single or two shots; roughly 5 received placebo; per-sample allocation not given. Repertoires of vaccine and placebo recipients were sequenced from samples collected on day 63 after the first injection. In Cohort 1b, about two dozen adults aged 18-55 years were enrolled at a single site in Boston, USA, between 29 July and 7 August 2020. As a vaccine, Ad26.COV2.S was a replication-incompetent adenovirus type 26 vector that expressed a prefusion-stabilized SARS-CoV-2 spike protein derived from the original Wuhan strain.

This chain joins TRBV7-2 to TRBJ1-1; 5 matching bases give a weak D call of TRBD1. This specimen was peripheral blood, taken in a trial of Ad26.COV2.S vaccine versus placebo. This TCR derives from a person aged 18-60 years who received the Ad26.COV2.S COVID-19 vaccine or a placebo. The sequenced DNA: TGTGCCAGCAGCTTAGAGCAGGGCAATACAGAAGCTTTCTTT. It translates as CASSLEQGNTEAFF.